Listed below are T cell receptor beta chains from one sample, sequenced in a study of blood T cell repertoires in COVID-19. Sequenced by immunoSEQ multiplex PCR; TCRdb stores in-frame clones only, minus some. The data contain under 300,000 clones, about 90% of them singletons. Sequencing was done on a sample of peripheral blood. These receptors all come from a young woman with COVID-19, enrolled during active disease. Each CDR3 is given with its conserved first and last residue. A D gene is named only where the DNA matches it firmly. The listing skips clone size in some rows; elsewhere it reads once, few, many or a size class.

d_call	clone_size	v_call	j_call	cdr3_nt	cdr3_aa
NA	once	TRBV6-5	TRBJ1-2	TGTGCCAGCAGTTACTCGAACGGGTATGGCTACACCTTC	CASSYSNGYGYTF
NA	NA	TRBV9	TRBJ2-3	TGTGCCAGCAGCGTAGTGGGAGACACAGATACGCAGTATTTT	CASSVVGDTDTQYF
NA	NA	TRBV6-5	TRBJ2-1	TGTGCCAGCAGTTACCCCGCCGGGGGTGAGCAGTTCTTC	CASSYPAGGEQFF
NA	NA	TRBV14	TRBJ2-1	TGTGCCAGCAGCCAAGAGACAGGTTACAATGAGCAGTTCTTC	CASSQETGYNEQFF
NA	NA	TRBV5-1	TRBJ2-3	TGCGCCAGCAGCTTGGGGGTTTCCCTGCGGGGCACAGATACGCAGTATTTT	CASSLGVSLRGTDTQYF
NA	NA	TRBV5-4	TRBJ1-2	TGTGCCAGCAGCTTGCGACAGACCAACTATGGCTACACCTTC	CASSLRQTNYGYTF
NA	NA	TRBV5-1	TRBJ2-3	TGCGCCAGCAGCCCAAACGGGGGAGCTGCTAGCACAGATACGCAGTATTTT	CASSPNGGAASTDTQYF
NA	NA	TRBV5-1	TRBJ2-2	TGCGCCAGCAGCGAGAGAAGCCCCCGGGACACCGGGGAGCTGTTTTTT	CASSERSPRDTGELFF
TRBD1	NA	TRBV29-1	TRBJ2-1	TGCAGCGTTTGGGGACAGGATAGCCGTCATGAGCAGTTCTTC	CSVWGQDSRHEQFF
TRBD2	NA	TRBV2	TRBJ2-1	TGTGCCAGCATCGTCAGCGGGGGGGCTTTCAATGAGCAGTTCTTC	CASIVSGGAFNEQFF
NA	NA	TRBV7-9	TRBJ1-6	TGTGCCAGCAGCTTAGCGCCGGGACTTGGATCGGCACCCCTCCACTTT	CASSLAPGLGSAPLHF
TRBD1	once	TRBV11-2	TRBJ2-1	TGTGCCAGCAGCTTCAGGGGGTCGTCCTACAATGAGCAGTTCTTC	CASSFRGSSYNEQFF
NA	once	TRBV5-6	TRBJ2-1	TGTGCCAGCAGCCCCTTTCGGAGCTCCTACAATGAGCAGTTCTTC	CASSPFRSSYNEQFF
NA	NA	TRBV20-1	TRBJ1-2	TGCAGTGCTAGTCAAAACTATGGCTACACCTTC	CSASQNYGYTF
NA	once	TRBV5-8	TRBJ1-1	TGTGCCAGCAGCGGGGTTGGGGGCTCCGAAGCTTTCTTT	CASSGVGGSEAFF
TRBD2	NA	TRBV19	TRBJ2-2	TGTGCCAGTAGTACTGGCGGGACTAGCGGGGGGACCAACACCGGGGAGCTGTTTTTT	CASSTGGTSGGTNTGELFF
TRBD1	NA	TRBV2	TRBJ1-2	TGTGCCACCTCCAAGGGGGCGAGTGGCTACACCTTC	CATSKGASGYTF
NA	NA	TRBV7-6	TRBJ2-2	TGTGCCAGCAGCTTACCGAGCGGGGAGCTGTTTTTT	CASSLPSGELFF
NA	NA	TRBV28	TRBJ1-2	TGTGCCAGCAGTAAGCAGGGTTTGGGCTACACCTTC	CASSKQGLGYTF
NA	NA	TRBV18	TRBJ1-5	TGTGCCAGCTCACCAAAACAGGGATACGAAGATCAGCCCCAGCATTTT	CASSPKQGYEDQPQHF